This is a list of T cell receptor beta chains from one sample in a study of beta chain features in type 1 diabetes. The repertoire was sequenced with immunoSEQ multiplex PCR; TCRdb's copy has only in-frame clones and lacks some. The table records some 200,000 clones, about a tenth of them present only once. The specimen was central memory CD4+ T cells from blood. These receptors were obtained from a man aged 18 to 30 in good health. Each CDR3 is given with its conserved first and last residue. D genes are given only for firm matches. Rows may omit the clone size; those that give it use once, few, many or a size class.

V,D,J,size,CDR3,DNA
TRBV11-3,-,TRBJ2-2,-,CASSLRSETGELFF,TGTGCCAGCAGCTTAAGAAGCGAAACCGGGGAGCTGTTTTTT
TRBV7-9,TRBD2,TRBJ2-1,few,CASSLGLAGYNEQFF,TGTGCCAGCAGCTTAGGGCTAGCGGGCTACAATGAGCAGTTCTTC
TRBV18,-,TRBJ2-5,many,CASSPGETQYF,TGTGCCAGCTCACCCGGGGAGACCCAGTACTTC
TRBV5-1,TRBD1,TRBJ2-3,-,CASSPTGDSTDTQYF,TGCGCCAGCAGCCCGACAGGGGATAGCACAGATACGCAGTATTTT
TRBV20-1,-,TRBJ1-1,few,CSARGQGEAFF,TGCAGTGCTAGAGGGCAGGGGGAAGCTTTCTTT
TRBV10-3,TRBD2,TRBJ2-3,few,CAISAGTSGNTDTQYF,TGTGCCATCAGCGCCGGGACTAGCGGGAACACAGATACGCAGTATTTT
TRBV30,-,TRBJ1-4,-,CAWSVLGVSEKLFF,TGTGCCTGGAGTGTACTGGGGGTGAGCGAAAAACTGTTTTTT
TRBV20-1,-,TRBJ2-5,few,CSASFRGTQYF,TGCAGTGCTAGTTTCAGGGGGACCCAGTACTTC
TRBV7-2,TRBD2,TRBJ2-7,many,CASSLVSGPGLGYEQYF,TGTGCCAGCAGCTTAGTATCTGGGCCAGGACTAGGGTACGAGCAGTACTTC
TRBV18,-,TRBJ2-7,many,CASSQGLTYEQYF,TGTGCCAGCTCACAGGGACTGACCTACGAGCAGTACTTC
TRBV29-1,-,TRBJ2-7,many,CSVESGPLSYEQYF,TGCAGCGTTGAGTCGGGACCTCTCTCCTACGAGCAGTACTTC
TRBV5-8,-,TRBJ1-1,-,CASSLAGSMNTEAFF,TGTGCCAGCAGCTTGGCGGGATCTATGAACACTGAAGCTTTCTTT
TRBV9,TRBD2,TRBJ2-2,few,CASSPRFSGRGAGELFF,TGTGCCAGCAGCCCACGCTTTAGCGGGAGAGGTGCCGGGGAGCTGTTTTTT
TRBV6-5,-,TRBJ2-7,many,CASSYRAEQYF,TGTGCCAGCAGTTACAGGGCCGAGCAGTACTTC
TRBV5-6,-,TRBJ2-1,-,CASSLMSGNEQFF,TGTGCCAGCAGCTTGATGAGCGGGAATGAGCAGTTCTTC
TRBV6-1,TRBD1,TRBJ2-3,-,CASGQTGLSTDTQYF,TGTGCCAGCGGCCAGACAGGGCTCAGCACAGATACGCAGTATTTT
TRBV9,TRBD1,TRBJ2-2,-,CASSSTGTGYTGELFF,TGTGCCAGCAGCTCAACCGGGACAGGGTACACCGGGGAGCTGTTTTTT
TRBV30,TRBD1,TRBJ1-1,few,CAWSYDRGPSVTEAFF,TGTGCCTGGAGCTATGACAGGGGCCCCTCGGTGACTGAAGCTTTCTTT
TRBV5-1,TRBD2,TRBJ2-3,-,CASSFASGSTDTQYF,TGCGCCAGCAGCTTCGCTAGCGGCAGCACAGATACGCAGTATTTT
TRBV7-2,-,TRBJ2-1,few,CASSLTVQGSRNEQFF,TGTGCCAGCAGCTTAACGGTCCAGGGGAGTCGGAATGAGCAGTTCTTC
TRBV9,TRBD2,TRBJ2-1,many,CASSGAGGPSEQFF,TGTGCCAGCAGCGGAGCGGGAGGGCCAAGTGAGCAGTTCTTC
TRBV30,-,TRBJ1-2,-,CAYKAGVTDGYTF,TGTGCCTACAAGGCAGGGGTAACGGATGGCTACACCTTC
TRBV29-1,TRBD1,TRBJ2-3,few,CSPTGVSTDTQYF,TGCAGCCCTACAGGGGTCAGCACAGATACGCAGTATTTT
TRBV6-5,-,TRBJ2-3,few,CASSYSPGGGTDTQYF,TGTGCCAGCAGTTACTCTCCTGGGGGCGGCACAGATACGCAGTATTTT
TRBV10-1,-,TRBJ2-1,few,CASSENVAVNEQFF,TGCGCCAGCAGTGAAAACGTAGCGGTAAATGAGCAGTTCTTC
TRBV5-6,TRBD1,TRBJ1-5,few,CASSFGQAGQPQHF,TGTGCCAGCAGCTTTGGACAGGCGGGACAGCCCCAGCATTTT
TRBV15,-,TRBJ2-5,-,CATSRALRWDETQYF,TGTGCCACCAGCAGAGCTCTCCGGTGGGACGAGACCCAGTACTTC
TRBV7-9,TRBD2,TRBJ2-3,few,CASSSVAGGSTDTQYF,TGTGCCAGCAGCTCAGTAGCGGGAGGTAGCACAGATACGCAGTATTTT
TRBV25-1,-,TRBJ1-3,few,CASSEYSRNTIYF,TGTGCCAGCAGTGAATACAGCAGAAACACCATATATTTT
TRBV5-1,TRBD1,TRBJ2-7,-,CASSLGGQVLYEQYF,TGCGCCAGCAGCTTGGGGGGACAGGTCCTCTACGAGCAGTACTTC
TRBV25-1,-,TRBJ2-7,few,CASSDRYEQYF,TGTGCCAGCAGTGACCGGTACGAGCAGTACTTC